What follows is one T cell receptor beta chain and its context. Antigen: not known. Healthy donors of bone marrow made up the group. This sample stems from a study of cytomegalovirus exposure and HLA in healthy donors. The PCR was carried out with 60 Vbeta primers and 13 Jbeta primers. Measured with immunoSEQ multiplex PCR; TCRdb has only the in-frame clones, and not every one. The table has under 200,000 clones, about 82% seen once. V lost 4 bases to trimming and J lost 3 bases, with 18 bases between them. The CDR3 contains 16 residues. The germline V gene encodes CDR1 SGHVS and CDR2 FQNEAQ. General observations from the study: With DRB1 most and HLA-C fewest, TCR association rates differed between HLA loci in a later analysis. A classifier reportedly called cytomegalovirus status with high sensitivity and specificity. The investigators catalogued some 150 TCR beta chains as cytomegalovirus-associated.

The chain has TRBV7-8 and TRBJ1-1; perhaps TRBD1 as D (6 bases). Sequenced input: PBMCs. This sequence originates from a female donor in good health and CMV-seronegative. This CDR3 is CASSSRRGATYTEAFF. In DNA form, the CDR3 reads TGTGCCAGCAGCTCTAGACGGGGGGCTACTTACACTGAAGCTTTCTTT.